The 19 T cell receptor beta chains in this list originate from one sample, sequenced in a study of blood T cell repertoires in COVID-19. Clones were sequenced by immunoSEQ multiplex PCR, and TCRdb holds only the in-frame ones, with some missing. The top ten hold roughly 15% of the sample, which has 150,000 to 160,000 clones, 75% to 90% seen once. The source material was peripheral blood. Receptor source: a middle-aged woman with acute or convalescent COVID-19.

The chain has TRBV18 and TRBJ2-2; possible D gene TRBD2, 5 bases. Looked up from germline, CDR1 is KGHSH and CDR2 is LQKENI. Trimming left V 0 bases short and J 5 bases short, with 16 bases between. The CDR3 sequence is 17 residues long. The chain's CDR3 is CASSPPIGEGVTGELFF. The CDR3 DNA is TGTGCCAGCTCACCACCGATTGGTGAGGGTGTTACCGGGGAGCTGTTTTTT.

The chain joins TRBV3-1 (or the pseudogene TRBV3-2) to TRBJ1-2; D ambiguous. Germline values: CDR1 LGHDT, CDR2 YNNKEL (reference sequence). V lost 4 bases, J lost 8 bases, and 11 bases lay in between. This CDR3 spans 12 amino acids. The CDR3 protein is CASSPPRGGYTF. The DNA for the CDR3 is TGTGCCAGCAGCCCTCCACGCGGGGGCTACACCTTC.

V and J are TRBV5-1 and TRBJ1-4, with TRBD1 matching over 9 bases. The trim removed 4 bases at V and 5 bases at J, leaving 3 bases unmatched. The CDR3 length is 14 residues. The germline CDR1 and CDR2 sequences are SGHRS and YFSETQ. The chain's CDR3 is CASSDGQGNEKLFF. Here the CDR3 DNA reads TGCGCCAGCAGCGATGGACAGGGGAATGAAAAACTGTTTTTT.

CDR3 in amino acids: CATSRDGTVSYEQYF. The CDR3 DNA reads as TGTGCCACCAGCAGAGATGGGACAGTCTCCTACGAGCAGTACTTC. The chain has TRBV15 and TRBJ2-7, with 7 bases aligning to TRBD1. The J segment lost 0 bases and the V segment lost 0 bases, leaving 2 bases of the junction unmatched. CDR1 and CDR2 from the germline V gene are LNHNV and YYDKDF (reference sequence). CDR3 length: 15 amino acids.

This chain links TRBV7-6 with TRBJ2-7; 7 bases map to TRBD2. V lost 2 bases to trimming and J lost 2 bases; unmatched junction nucleotides: 6. CDR3 length equals 15 residues. Germline V CDR1 and CDR2: SGHVS, FNYEAQ. CDR3 DNA sequence: TGTGCCAGCAGCTTATTGCTTAGCGGGCCCTACGAGCAGTACTTC. Translating it yields CASSLLLSGPYEQYF.

J is TRBJ2-7 and V is TRBV5-1, with 7 nucleotides matching TRBD1. Germline V gene sequence: CDR1 SGHRS, CDR2 YFSETQ. There are 15 residues in the CDR3. The junction had 3 bases not matched to a gene; V was cut back by 0 bases and J by 0 bases. This chain's CDR3 is CASSLAQGISYEQYF. In DNA form, the CDR3 reads TGCGCCAGCAGCTTGGCACAGGGGATCTCCTACGAGCAGTACTTC.

The chain recombines TRBV7-2 with TRBJ2-2, with TRBD2 matching over 8 bases. The junction had 13 bases not matched to a gene; V was cut back by 6 bases and J by 4 bases. CDR1 is SGHTA, CDR2 FQGNSA, per germline. CDR3 length: 17 residues. CDR3 DNA sequence: TGTGCCAGCAGGCTAAAAGCGGGGGTGGTTTTCACCGGGGAGCTGTTTTTT. It yields the protein CASRLKAGVVFTGELFF.

This sequence joins TRBV3-1 (or the pseudogene TRBV3-2) and TRBJ2-7, with no clear D. Germline CDR1 LGHDT, CDR2 YNNKEL (reference sequence). Trimming left V 1 base short and J 2 bases short, with 6 bases between. The CDR3 extends over 13 amino acids. DNA for the CDR3: TGTGCCAGCAGCCAAGGGGCAGCCTACGAGCAGTACTTC. Translating gives CASSQGAAYEQYF.

The rearrangement joins TRBV18 to TRBJ2-1, with 8 bases matching TRBD2. Per germline, CDR1 KGHSH and CDR2 LQKENI. V lost 1 base and J lost 5; bases outside the gene matches: 4. This CDR3 spans 15 amino acids. CDR3 amino acids: CASSPLAGQNNEQFF. The DNA of the CDR3 is TGTGCCAGCTCACCACTAGCGGGGCAGAACAATGAGCAGTTCTTC.

The chain has TRBV19 and TRBJ1-5, with TRBD1 as a possible D gene (5 bases). Germline-derived CDR1 and CDR2 are LNHDA and SQIVND (reference sequence). This CDR3 comprises 15 residues. V lost 6 bases, J lost 4 bases, and 16 bases lay in between. The CDR3 loop reads CASRLGEGLNQPQHF. The DNA for the CDR3 is TGTGCCAGTAGGCTTGGGGAGGGGCTGAATCAGCCCCAGCATTTT.

The V and J genes are TRBV4-1 and TRBJ1-1, with 11 nucleotides matching TRBD1. The length of the CDR3 is 16 residues. Germline V gene sequence: CDR1 MGHRA, CDR2 YSYEKL. The trim removed 0 bases at V and 4 bases at J, leaving 4 bases unmatched. CDR3: CASSQEEGTGGTEAFF. DNA of the CDR3: TGCGCCAGCAGCCAAGAGGAGGGGACAGGGGGCACTGAAGCTTTCTTT.

The gene calls are TRBV3-1 (or the pseudogene TRBV3-2) and TRBJ2-1; TRBD1 matches at 9 bases. The CDR3 is 16 amino acids. J gave up 2 bases and V 0 bases, and 2 bases lay outside the gene matches. Germline assignment: CDR1 LGHDT and CDR2 YNNKEL (reference sequence). CDR3 bases: TGTGCCAGCAGCCAAGAACGACAGGGGGCCTACAATGAGCAGTTCTTC. This gives the protein CASSQERQGAYNEQFF.

The V and J genes are TRBV9 and TRBJ2-7, with a weak D call TRBD2 (5 bases). The CDR3 consists of 14 residues. V dropped 0 bases and J dropped 5 bases, with 12 bases sitting between them. Germline V lookup: CDR1 SGDLS, CDR2 YYNGEE. CDR3 sequence (DNA): TGTGCCAGCAGCGTAGGTGAGGGCCTTGACGAGCAGTACTTC. Translating gives CASSVGEGLDEQYF. Combining the CDR3 with reference TRBV9 and TRBJ2-7 gives the whole variable domain DSGVTQTPKHLITATGQRVTLRCSPRSGDLSVYWYQQSLDQGLQFLIQYYNGEERAKGNILERFSAQQFPDLHSELNLSSLELGDSALYFCASSVGEGLDEQYFGPGTRLTVT.

V and J are TRBV6-4 and TRBJ1-1, with 7 bases that match TRBD1. The V and J ends lost 4 bases and 0 bases, in that order; junction bases with no gene match: 5. From germline, CDR1 is MRHNA and CDR2 SNTAGT. This CDR3 is 15 amino acids long. CDR3 sequence: CASSASGGMNTEAFF. The CDR3 DNA follows: TGTGCCAGCAGTGCATCAGGGGGTATGAACACTGAAGCTTTCTTT.

The chain links TRBV7-6 to TRBJ1-1, with D unresolved. Germline V gives CDR1 SGHVS, CDR2 FNYEAQ. V was shortened by 5 bases and J by 5 bases, with 9 bases between the two germline ends. The CDR3 is 12 residues long. The DNA of the CDR3 is TGTGCCAGCAGCCCCGCGGATACTGAAGCTTTCTTT. Its translation is CASSPADTEAFF.

This clone was recorded a few times. The CDR3 sequence is CASSYKPLAGPSGANVLTF. CDR3 nucleotides: TGTGCCAGCAGTTACAAACCCCTAGCGGGGCCCTCTGGGGCCAACGTCCTGACTTTC. The rearrangement links TRBV7-9 to TRBJ2-6, with 9 positions matching TRBD2. V lost 6 bases and J lost 0; bases outside the gene matches: 12. Germline V gives CDR1 SEHNR, CDR2 FQNEAQ (reference sequence). This CDR3 is built from 19 residues. The entire variable domain, with the rest obtained from reference TRBV7-9 and TRBJ2-6, is as follows: DTGVSQNPRHKITKRGQNVTFRCDPISEHNRLYWYRQTLGQGPEFLTYFQNEAQLEKSRLLSDRFSAERPKGSFSTLEIQRTEQGDSAMYLCASSYKPLAGPSGANVLTFGAGSRLTVL.

This clone was detected a few times. J is TRBJ2-7 and V is TRBV3-1 (or the pseudogene TRBV3-2); a weak D match, TRBD2 (5 bases). The CDR3 has 15 amino acids. Deletions cut 6 bases from V and 6 bases from J, with 21 bases between. Per the germline V gene, CDR1 is LGHDT and CDR2 is YNNKEL (reference sequence). The CDR3 nucleotides read TGTGCCAGCAGACCAAACGTCGGCCGGAGGAGCGAGCAGTACTTC. It is translated as CASRPNVGRRSEQYF.

The chain carries TRBV27 and TRBJ1-2; possibly TRBD1 for D (6 bases). CDR1 and CDR2 (germline): MNHEY, SMNVEV (reference sequence). V was cut by 3 bases and J by 2 bases, with 7 bases left in between. The CDR3 contains 13 residues. CDR3 nucleotides: TGTGCCAGCAGTTTCGGACAGAACTATGGCTACACCTTC. Its translation: CASSFGQNYGYTF.

This rearrangement joins TRBV9 to TRBJ2-2; 8 nucleotides agree with TRBD2. V trimming: 1 base; J trimming: 0 bases; junction bases outside the gene matches: 2. Germline loops: CDR1 SGDLS, CDR2 YYNGEE. The CDR3 sequence is 16 residues long. CDR3: CASSVYSGTNTGELFF. DNA of the CDR3: TGTGCCAGCAGCGTATATAGCGGGACGAACACCGGGGAGCTGTTTTTT.